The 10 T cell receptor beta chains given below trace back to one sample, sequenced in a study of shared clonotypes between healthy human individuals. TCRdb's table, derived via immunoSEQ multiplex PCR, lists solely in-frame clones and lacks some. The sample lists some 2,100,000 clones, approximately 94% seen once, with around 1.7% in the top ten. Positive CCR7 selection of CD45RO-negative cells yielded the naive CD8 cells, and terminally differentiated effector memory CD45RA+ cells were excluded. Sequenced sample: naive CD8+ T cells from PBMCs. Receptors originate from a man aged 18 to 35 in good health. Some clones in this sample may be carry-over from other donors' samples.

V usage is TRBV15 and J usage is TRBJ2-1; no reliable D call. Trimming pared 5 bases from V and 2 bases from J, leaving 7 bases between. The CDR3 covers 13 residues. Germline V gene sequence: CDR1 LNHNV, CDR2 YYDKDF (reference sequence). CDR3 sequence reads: CATSRGTYNEQFF. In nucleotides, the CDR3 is TGTGCCACCAGCCGAGGAACCTACAATGAGCAGTTCTTC.

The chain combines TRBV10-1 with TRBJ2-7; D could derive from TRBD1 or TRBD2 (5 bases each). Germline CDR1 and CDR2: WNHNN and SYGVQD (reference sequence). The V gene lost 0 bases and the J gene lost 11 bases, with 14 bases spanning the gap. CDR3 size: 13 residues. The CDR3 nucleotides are TGCGCCAGCAGTGAGTCGAGCGGACATGGAGAGTACTTC. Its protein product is CASSESSGHGEYF.

This chain's CDR3 is CASSTRDGGRQETQYF. CDR3 DNA sequence: TGTGCCAGCAGCACTCGGGACGGGGGGAGGCAGGAGACCCAGTACTTC. The chain employs TRBV14 and TRBJ2-5; 7 bases match TRBD2. Trimming at V came to 5 bases and at J to 5 bases, leaving 14 bases not matched to a gene. This CDR3 is 16 amino acids long. Germline V gene data show CDR1 as SGHDN and CDR2 as FVKESK.

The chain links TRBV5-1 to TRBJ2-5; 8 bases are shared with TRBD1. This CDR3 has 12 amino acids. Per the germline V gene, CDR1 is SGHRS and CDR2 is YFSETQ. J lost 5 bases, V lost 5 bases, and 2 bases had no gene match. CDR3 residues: CASSGDRETQYF. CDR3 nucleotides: TGCGCCAGCAGTGGGGACAGGGAGACCCAGTACTTC. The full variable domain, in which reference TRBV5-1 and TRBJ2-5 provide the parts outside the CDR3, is KAGVTQTPRYLIKTRGQQVTLSCSPISGHRSVSWYQQTPGQGLQFLFEYFSETQRNKGNFPGRFSGRQFSNSRSEMNVSTLELGDSALYLCASSGDRETQYFGPGTRLLVL.

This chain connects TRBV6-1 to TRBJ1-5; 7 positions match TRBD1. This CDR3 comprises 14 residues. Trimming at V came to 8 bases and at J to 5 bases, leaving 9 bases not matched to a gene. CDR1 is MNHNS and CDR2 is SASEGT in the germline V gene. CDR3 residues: CASGNRGGDQPQHF. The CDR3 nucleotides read TGTGCCAGCGGGAACAGGGGTGGGGATCAGCCCCAGCATTTT.

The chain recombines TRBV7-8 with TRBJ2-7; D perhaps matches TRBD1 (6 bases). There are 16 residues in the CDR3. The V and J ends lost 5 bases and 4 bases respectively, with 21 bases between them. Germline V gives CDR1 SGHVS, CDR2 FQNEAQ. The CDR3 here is CASSPWDTSANYEQYF. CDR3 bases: TGTGCCAGCAGCCCCTGGGACACCTCTGCAAATTACGAGCAGTACTTC.

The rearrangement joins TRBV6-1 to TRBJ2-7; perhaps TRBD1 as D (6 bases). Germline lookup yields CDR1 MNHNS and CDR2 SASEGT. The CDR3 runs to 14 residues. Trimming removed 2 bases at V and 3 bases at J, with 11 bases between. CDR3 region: CASSEKGELYEQYF. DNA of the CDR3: TGTGCCAGCAGTGAAAAGGGGGAGCTCTACGAGCAGTACTTC.

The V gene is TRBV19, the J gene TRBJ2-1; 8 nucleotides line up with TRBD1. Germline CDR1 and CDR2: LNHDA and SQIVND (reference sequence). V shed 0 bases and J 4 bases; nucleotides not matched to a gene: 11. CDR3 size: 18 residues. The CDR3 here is CASSIDDTGTGIYNEQFF. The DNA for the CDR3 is TGTGCCAGTAGTATAGACGACACCGGGACAGGAATATACAATGAGCAGTTCTTC. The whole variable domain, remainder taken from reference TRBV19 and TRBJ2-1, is DGGITQSPKYLFRKEGQNVTLSCEQNLNHDAMYWYRQDPGQGLRLIYYSQIVNDFQKGDIAEGYSVSREKKESFPLTVTSAQKNPTAFYLCASSIDDTGTGIYNEQFFGPGTRLTVL.

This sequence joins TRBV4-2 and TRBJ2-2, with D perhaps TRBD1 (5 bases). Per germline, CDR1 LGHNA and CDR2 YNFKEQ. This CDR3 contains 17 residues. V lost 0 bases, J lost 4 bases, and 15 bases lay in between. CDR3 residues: CASSQDLGSRGTGELFF. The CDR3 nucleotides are TGTGCCAGCAGCCAAGATCTAGGGTCTAGGGGCACCGGGGAGCTGTTTTTT.

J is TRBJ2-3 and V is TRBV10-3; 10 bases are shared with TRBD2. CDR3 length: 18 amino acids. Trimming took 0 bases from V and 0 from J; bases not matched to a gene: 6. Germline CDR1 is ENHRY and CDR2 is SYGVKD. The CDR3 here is CAISESTSTSGSTDTQYF. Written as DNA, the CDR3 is TGTGCCATCAGTGAGTCGACCTCGACTAGCGGGAGCACAGATACGCAGTATTTT.